This paragraph covers one T cell receptor (beta chain) sequence. The antigen is unknown. Compared with germline, one end of the junction differs, possibly owing to a read error. The read gets to within 3 residues of the CDR3 end, and the germline J gene fills in the rest. This sample is drawn from a study of Tregs in tolerant kidney transplant recipients. Sequencing was performed with immunoSEQ multiplex PCR; in TCRdb, only in-frame clones are kept and a portion is missing. The repertoire table contains under 55,000 clones. Study outcomes and limitations: Activated donor B cell expansion appeared to reveal the most relevant donor-specific TCRbeta repertoire.

The CDR3 covers 14 residues. Germline-derived CDR1 and CDR2 are SQVTM and ANQGSEA. The specimen comprised CD4+ T cells from blood, sampled before the transplant. The sequence came from a human donor who received a combined kidney and bone marrow transplant. V and J are TRBV29-1 and TRBJ1-3; 8 nucleotides match TRBD1. CDR3 protein: CSVEDRGLGNTIYF. CDR3 DNA (partial): TGCAGCGTGGAAGACAGGGGCCTCGGAAACACC.